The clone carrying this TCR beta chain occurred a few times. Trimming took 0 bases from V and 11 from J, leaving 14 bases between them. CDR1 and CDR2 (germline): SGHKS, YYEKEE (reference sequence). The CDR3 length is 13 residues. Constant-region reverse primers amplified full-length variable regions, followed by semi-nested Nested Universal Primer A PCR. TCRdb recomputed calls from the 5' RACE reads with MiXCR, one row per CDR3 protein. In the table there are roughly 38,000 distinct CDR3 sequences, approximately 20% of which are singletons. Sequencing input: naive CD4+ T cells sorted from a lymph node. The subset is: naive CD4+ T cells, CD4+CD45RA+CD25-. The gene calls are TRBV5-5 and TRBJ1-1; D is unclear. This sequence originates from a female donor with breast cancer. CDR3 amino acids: CASSLGPLKRAFF. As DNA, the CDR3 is TGTGCCAGCAGCTTGGGACCACTTAAAAGGGCTTTCTTT.